This TCR beta chain stems from a study of cytomegalovirus exposure and HLA in healthy donors. Findings of the study overall: The sole available immune exposure information was CMV serostatus. According to reports, the classifier identified cytomegalovirus status with high specificity and sensitivity. In an earlier analysis, in under 700 donors, most V segments appeared productive either ~87% or ~30% of the time. Under in vitro conditions, three CMV-associated chains were confirmed as specific for CMV antigens.

60 Vbeta and 13 Jbeta primers were used in PCR. Only in-frame clones appear in the TCRdb table, and some are missing; sequencing was by immunoSEQ multiplex PCR. The data hold 100,000 to 150,000 clones, with roughly 72% observed a single time. The CDR3 is made up of 13 amino acids. The germline V gene encodes CDR1 SGDLS and CDR2 YYNGEE. Trimming shortened V by 2 bases and J by 0 bases, and 3 bases separated the two germline ends. To note about this clone: What it recognizes is unknown.

The V and J genes are TRBV9 and TRBJ2-1; D is ambiguous. This sequence originates from a male donor in good health and CMV-seronegative. Specimen: PBMCs. The CDR3: CASSVGSYNEQFF. CDR3 sequence (DNA): TGTGCCAGCAGCGTCGGCTCCTACAATGAGCAGTTCTTC.